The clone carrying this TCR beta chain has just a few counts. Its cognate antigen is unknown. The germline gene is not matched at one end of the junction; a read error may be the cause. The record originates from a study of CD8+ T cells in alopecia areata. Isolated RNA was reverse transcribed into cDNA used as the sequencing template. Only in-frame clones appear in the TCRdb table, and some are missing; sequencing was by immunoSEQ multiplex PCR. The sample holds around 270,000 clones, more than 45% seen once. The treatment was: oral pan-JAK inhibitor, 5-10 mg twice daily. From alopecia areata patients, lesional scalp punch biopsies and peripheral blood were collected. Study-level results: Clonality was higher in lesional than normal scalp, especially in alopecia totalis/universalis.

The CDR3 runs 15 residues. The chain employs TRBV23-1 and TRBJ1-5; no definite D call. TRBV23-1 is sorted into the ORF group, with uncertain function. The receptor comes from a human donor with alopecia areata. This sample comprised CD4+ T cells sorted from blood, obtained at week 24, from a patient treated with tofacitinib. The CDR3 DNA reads TGCGCCAGCACCCGAACGGAGCCGGGGAATCGGCCCCAGCATTTT. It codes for CASTRTEPGNRPQHF.